A single sample gave rise to the 21 T cell receptor beta chains below, sequenced in a study of beta chain features in type 1 diabetes. The entirety of the isolated RNA underwent reverse transcription, so expressed TCRB transcripts were sequenced. Repertoires were generated with immunoSEQ multiplex PCR, while TCRdb's copy carries only in-frame clones and drops some. The data contain about 240,000 clones, around a quarter of them singletons. Sequencing was carried out using central memory CD4+ T cells from blood. These receptors all come from a man younger than 40 in good health.

The V and J genes are TRBV5-6 and TRBJ2-7; 7 bases fit TRBD2. Germline V gene data show CDR1 as SGHDT and CDR2 as YYEEEE. The CDR3 covers 14 residues. J lost 3 bases, V lost 1 base, and 4 bases had no gene match. As DNA, the CDR3 is TGTGCCAGCAGCTTGACTAGCGACTTCTACGAGCAGTACTTC. Amino acids: CASSLTSDFYEQYF.

The chain joins TRBV10-3 to TRBJ2-3, with D possibly called TRBD1 or TRBD2 (7 bases each). The CDR3 has 15 amino acids. Between the trimmed V and J ends, which lost 7 bases and 0 bases, there was a span of 14 bases. Germline CDR1 ENHRY, CDR2 SYGVKD. The CDR3 sequence is CAIMGGGFSTDTQYF. The CDR3 DNA reads as TGTGCCATCATGGGAGGGGGCTTTAGCACAGATACGCAGTATTTT.

The chain has TRBV5-1 and TRBJ2-5; 8 bases map to TRBD1. V dropped 1 base and J dropped 4; count of bases not matched to a gene: 6. CDR3 length: 15 amino acids. The germline V gene encodes CDR1 SGHRS and CDR2 YFSETQ. The CDR3 spells CASSLRGQAAETQYF. CDR3 sequence (DNA): TGCGCCAGCAGCTTGCGGGGACAGGCAGCAGAGACCCAGTACTTC.

This clone has only a few counts. The chain recombines TRBV10-3 with TRBJ1-1, with D tentatively TRBD1 (6 bases). The germline V gene encodes CDR1 ENHRY and CDR2 SYGVKD. V dropped 4 bases and J dropped 2 bases, with 11 bases sitting between them. The CDR3 runs to 14 residues. The CDR3 DNA reads TGTGCCATCAGTGCTGGACAGAGAAACACTGAAGCTTTCTTT. This encodes CAISAGQRNTEAFF.

V usage is TRBV28 and J usage is TRBJ2-3; 12 nucleotides align to TRBD2. Germline values: CDR1 MDHEN, CDR2 SYDVKM. With V trimmed by 6 bases and J by 5 bases, 12 bases remained unmatched. The CDR3 is 17 amino acids. The DNA of the CDR3 is TGTGCCAGCAGGACTAGCGGGAGTGATCGTCGGGAAGATACGCAGTATTTT. Its protein is CASRTSGSDRREDTQYF.

The V gene is TRBV2, the J gene TRBJ1-2; TRBD1 agrees at 7 bases. The CDR3 loop spans 14 amino acids. Germline V gene lookup returns CDR1 SNHLY and CDR2 FYNNEI. The junction had 6 bases not matched to a gene; V was cut back by 4 bases and J by 4 bases. In DNA form, the CDR3 reads TGTGCCAGCAGTGTTAGACAGGGAGTCTATGGCTACACCTTC. It encodes CASSVRQGVYGYTF.

This clone was detected a few times. The identical CDR3 is also encoded by other nucleotide sequences in the sample. The gene calls are TRBV30 and TRBJ1-5; the D gene is possibly TRBD1 (6 bases). Trimming took off 4 bases at V and 2 bases at J, with 9 bases between the two ends. The CDR3 covers 13 residues. Germline values: CDR1 GTSNPN, CDR2 SVGIG (reference sequence). In DNA form, the CDR3 reads TGTGCCTGGACCCCAGGGGGCAATCAGCCCCAGCATTTT. Encoded protein: CAWTPGGNQPQHF.

This clone was counted between two and nine times. This chain uses TRBV5-1 with TRBJ2-2, with 7 bases aligning to TRBD1. Germline CDR1 is SGHRS and CDR2 is YFSETQ. This CDR3 spans 14 amino acids. Losses at the gene ends were 4 bases for V and 1 base for J; bases not matched to a gene: 1. The CDR3 DNA follows: TGCGCCAGCAGCGGGGACAGGAACACCGGGGAGCTGTTTTTT. Its translation is CASSGDRNTGELFF.

This sequence joins TRBV29-1 and TRBJ1-1; D not certain. Per germline, CDR1 SQVTM and CDR2 ANQGSEA. This CDR3 has 11 residues. The germline V and J ends were trimmed by 5 bases and 10 bases, with 14 bases remaining between them. The CDR3: CSVMDPAGAFF. In DNA, the CDR3 is TGCAGCGTTATGGACCCGGCGGGAGCTTTCTTT.

The rearrangement links TRBV5-4 to TRBJ2-7; 9 bases match TRBD1. CDR3 length: 16 amino acids. The germline CDR1 and CDR2 sequences are SGHNT and YYREEE (reference sequence). The trim removed 4 bases at V and 5 bases at J, leaving 13 bases unmatched. The chain's CDR3 is CASSQLWDRVANEQYF. The CDR3 nucleotides are TGTGCCAGCAGCCAACTATGGGACAGGGTGGCGAACGAGCAGTACTTC.

This clone was counted only a few times. The chain recombines TRBV19 with TRBJ2-1, with a possible D match to TRBD1 (6 bases). Germline lookup yields CDR1 LNHDA and CDR2 SQIVND (reference sequence). Trimming took off 1 base at V and 5 bases at J, with 12 bases between the two ends. The CDR3 runs 15 residues. The CDR3 reads CASSIARGINNEQFF. In DNA form, the CDR3 reads TGTGCCAGTAGTATAGCCAGGGGAATCAACAATGAGCAGTTCTTC.

This clone was counted between two and nine times. The rearrangement joins TRBV5-4 to TRBJ2-7; 12 bases match TRBD2. CDR1 and CDR2 (germline): SGHNT, YYREEE (reference sequence). The CDR3 is 16 amino acids. Trimming cost V 4 bases and J 7 bases; bases outside gene matches: 12. CDR3 region: CASSPGGLAGPGEQYF. The CDR3 bases are TGTGCCAGCAGCCCCGGGGGACTAGCGGGTCCGGGAGAGCAGTACTTC.

This clone was picked up a small number of times. V usage is TRBV29-1 and J usage is TRBJ2-7; possibly TRBD2 for D (5 bases). V lost 8 bases to trimming and J lost 2 bases, with 13 bases between them. In germline, CDR1 is SQVTM, CDR2 ANQGSEA. CDR3 length: 12 amino acids. The CDR3 sequence is CSYRDYTYEQYF. For the CDR3, the DNA is TGCAGCTATCGGGATTACACCTACGAGCAGTACTTC.

The rearrangement joins TRBV19 to TRBJ2-3; D remains ambiguous. Germline V gene data show CDR1 as LNHDA and CDR2 as SQIVND (reference sequence). This CDR3 is 15 amino acids long. The ends were cut back, 4 bases at V and 3 bases at J, with 14 bases in the middle. The CDR3 bases are TGTGCCAGTAGTAGGAGCCACGAGTGGACAGATACGCAGTATTTT. Translating it yields CASSRSHEWTDTQYF.

In DNA form, the CDR3 reads TGTGCCAGCAGTTTACTCAAGCGGGAGGGCCCGGGGGAGCAGTTCTTC. It encodes CASSLLKREGPGEQFF. The rearrangement links TRBV28 to TRBJ2-1, with 10 bases identical to TRBD2. CDR1 is MDHEN, CDR2 SYDVKM, per germline. The CDR3 loop spans 16 amino acids. V lost 2 bases and J lost 10; bases outside the gene matches: 11.

This clone has a handful of counts. V gene TRBV7-8 combines with J gene TRBJ2-3, with 11 bases matching TRBD2. V dropped 3 bases and J dropped 2; count of bases not matched to a gene: 4. The length of the CDR3 is 16 residues. CDR1 is SGHVS and CDR2 is FQNEAQ in the germline V gene. CDR3 sequence: CASSFRLAGTTDTQYF. The CDR3 DNA reads as TGTGCCAGCAGCTTCAGACTAGCGGGGACCACAGATACGCAGTATTTT.

The V and J genes are TRBV5-6 and TRBJ2-5, with a possible D match to TRBD1 (6 bases). From germline, CDR1 is SGHDT and CDR2 YYEEEE. V lost 3 bases, J lost 5 bases, and 11 bases lay in between. The CDR3 sequence is 13 residues long. CDR3 nucleotide sequence: TGTGCCAGCAGCTCAGGGACATCCGAGACCCAGTACTTC. Translation gives CASSSGTSETQYF.

This clone was detected a few times. The chain links TRBV2 to TRBJ2-1; 8 bases line up with TRBD2. J gave up 0 bases and V 8 bases, and 6 bases lay outside the gene matches. CDR3 length: 15 amino acids. Germline V gene lookup returns CDR1 SNHLY and CDR2 FYNNEI. In DNA form, the CDR3 reads TGTGCCAGCGGCCCTAGCGGGTACTCCTACAATGAGCAGTTCTTC. This codes for CASGPSGYSYNEQFF.

The sample holds a few counts of this clone. V gene TRBV19 combines with J gene TRBJ2-2; 11 bases match TRBD2. The V gene's germline CDR1 is LNHDA and CDR2 SQIVND (reference sequence). J lost 0 bases, V lost 7 bases, and 1 base had no gene match. The length of the CDR3 is 15 residues. In DNA form, the CDR3 reads TGTGCCAGTACGACTAGCGGGGCGAACACCGGGGAGCTGTTTTTT. Residues: CASTTSGANTGELFF.

There are many counts of this clone. The CDR3 bases are TGTGCCAGCAAACCGGGACAGGGATATAATGAGCAGTTCTTC. It codes for CASKPGQGYNEQFF. This chain connects TRBV2 to TRBJ2-1; 9 bases agree with TRBD1. This CDR3 comprises 14 residues. The J segment lost 7 bases and the V segment lost 7 bases, leaving 8 bases of the junction unmatched. Germline values: CDR1 SNHLY, CDR2 FYNNEI.

As concerns this clone: Only one base separates this from a far larger clonotype, so it likely reflects a read error. The chain uses TRBV5-6 and TRBJ2-3; D is tentatively TRBD1 or TRBD2 (6 bases each). Per the germline V gene, CDR1 is SGHDT and CDR2 is YYEEEE. This CDR3 comprises 13 residues. V lost 6 bases, J lost 3 bases, and 11 bases lay in between. The CDR3 is CASTPGATDTQYF. The CDR3, as DNA: TGTGCCAGCACCCCGGGGGCGACAGATACGCAGTATTTT.